This TCR beta chain was documented in a study of shared clonotypes between healthy human individuals (TCRdb year 2020). For the wider study: The cohort included a few men and two women between 18 and 49 years of age. To estimate repertoire size and how much clonotype sharing occurs between individuals, the study deeply sequenced the blood TCR repertoires of roughly 5 healthy adults. Libraries were prepared and TCR repertoires were sequenced by different laboratories using diverse techniques, in order to increase sequencing depth and limit assay-specific biases. For each donor, CD4 naive and CD4 memory were each run on three plates, CD8 naive on two plates, and CD8 memory on one plate. Each donor's leukapheresis produced roughly between roughly 0.85 and 9 billion PBMCs. What the authors observed across the whole study: Sharing across a few donors was observed for about 5% of naive CD4, around 3.5% of naive CD8, over 2% of memory CD4, and 0.4% of memory CD8 clonotypes. Estimated clonotype richness was generally larger for naive than for memory subsets. Pairwise subsampling indicated that sequencing depth was expected to affect the degree of clonotype sharing among donors. Only blood was sampled, and tissue TCR repertoires likely differ from those in blood. Higher generation probabilities were observed for clonotypes shared by all four sorted-subset donors than for non-shared clonotypes. Rarefaction of sorted-subset datasets indicated incomplete sequencing despite the large sequencing depth. Because the study included only a small number of donors, the genetic and exposure-history diversity represented was limited.

The donors were healthy, HIV-negative adults with no recently reported acute infections or vaccinations. Every donor was a Caucasian adult residing in Nashville, Tennessee, USA. Magnetic negative selection was used to enrich CD4+ T cells, after which naive cells were positively selected on CD45RA and the negative fraction became the memory subset. Blood was obtained by leukapheresis, after which PBMCs were separated by Ficoll-Histopaque density gradient centrifugation and cryopreserved in liquid nitrogen vapor phase. Analytical flow cytometry was used to check the purity and quantity of every magnetically sorted T cell population. From each sorted fraction, genomic DNA was isolated and quantified by UV absorbance on a Nanodrop 2000c. Note on this clone: There is no known antigen for this receptor. Base qualities are not at hand, and no much larger clone is one base apart.

Using the deep immunoSEQ assay, multiplex PCR amplified TCR CDR3 regions from genomic DNA. Genomic DNA extracted from each cell subset was distributed evenly over all wells of several immunoSEQ 96-well plates, and each plate served as one replicate. Each replicate PCR for sorted subsets received about 180 ng genomic DNA, equal to tens of thousands of T cell genomes. Purified libraries were measured with a Qubit 3.0 fluorometer, size-checked on a Bioanalyzer 2100, and measured again with the KAPA Library Quantification kit. Every immunoSEQ 96-well plate was sequenced on a dedicated single-read 150-cycle Illumina NextSeq 550 flow cell. In the paper's pipeline: Because the immunoSEQ output included only junctional sequences and no quality scores, the filtering could not be the same as the filtering used for full-length reads. To assign V/J genes and CDR3, sequences were annotated using PyIR, a Python wrapper for IgBLAST v1.9, with IMGT germline references. Reads were removed for weak V/J assignments (E-value above 1e-6), missing CDR3, stop codons, out-of-frame junctions, or ambiguous translated residues. V3J clonotypes were defined as sequences sharing the same inferred V gene, J gene, and CDR3 amino acid sequence. To compute the percentage overlap between repertoires, the number of shared unique clonotypes was divided by the size of the smaller repertoire. Repertoire richness was assessed with RTK rarefaction, the Chao1 estimator, and Recon v2.1 estimates of unobserved clonotypes. For all TCRbeta clonotypes obtained by the gDNA method from a few donors, generation probabilities were computed with OLGA. Entries here come from immuneACCESS through TCRdb and include only in-frame sequences with V and J called. Some clones fail to appear in such tables; in the studies checked, an unresolved V gene covers under half of the shortfall, and the cause of the remainder is unknown. That table supplies the V and J calls and clone size; D and trimming were determined from the DNA. The sample table lists about 2.5 million clones, just under 95% of them with a count of one. More than 0.35% of the sample goes to the ten largest clones.

The CDR3, from cysteine to phenylalanine, totals 17 residues. CDR3 DNA only is kept here, 51 bases in frame from base 1. V loses 8 bases of germline sequence and J loses 1 base, and the interval between the two ends is 20 bases. CDR1 and CDR2 (MNHEY, SMNVEV) derive from the germline V gene (reference sequence). The V and J segments used are TRBV27 and TRBJ1-4, with no confidently assigned D gene. The sample taken for sequencing was naive CD4+ T cells from PBMCs. The cell subset or site tag for this specimen amounts to: CD45RA+ positively selected. This TCR came from a young man in good health. Some clones in this sample may be carry-over from other donors' samples. The CDR3 region has the sequence CASGPPGLGETNEKLFF. Here is the DNA: TGTGCCAGCGGACCCCCGGGCCTTGGAGAAACTAATGAAAAACTGTTTTTT.